The 27 T cell receptor beta chains below come from one sample, sequenced in a study of cytomegalovirus exposure and HLA in healthy donors. The PCR made use of 60 Vbeta and 13 Jbeta primers. Repertoires were generated with immunoSEQ multiplex PCR, while TCRdb's copy carries only in-frame clones and drops some. The data contain 95,000 to 150,000 clones, around 80% of them singletons. The sequenced sample was PBMCs. All receptors derive from a female donor in good health and CMV-seropositive.

V is TRBV5-4 and J is TRBJ2-2; no clear D. CDR1 and CDR2 (germline): SGHNT, YYREEE (reference sequence). This CDR3 spans 11 amino acids. Between the trimmed V and J ends, which lost 4 bases and 9 bases, there was a span of 7 bases. The CDR3 region has the DNA TGTGCCAGCAGCCAAAACAGGGAGCTGTTTTTT. Translating it yields CASSQNRELFF.

The V call is TRBV5-1, the J call TRBJ2-5, with D maybe TRBD1 (5 bases). The J call may be mistaken, given a closer DNA end match to TRBJ2-7. This CDR3 comprises 15 residues. CDR1 is SGHRS, CDR2 YFSETQ, per germline. CDR3 region: CASSLLSTVSYEQYF. The CDR3 DNA is TGCGCCAGCAGCTTGTTGTCGACAGTCTCCTACGAGCAGTACTTC.

The chain carries TRBV6-5 and TRBJ1-4; D is perhaps TRBD1 (6 bases). The V gene lost 6 bases and the J gene lost 7 bases, with 15 bases spanning the gap. Germline values: CDR1 MNHEY, CDR2 SVGAGI. The length of the CDR3 is 14 residues. The CDR3 DNA is TGTGCCAGCAGCCCCCGGCCAGGGGTTGAAAAACTGTTTTTT. Residues: CASSPRPGVEKLFF.

V is TRBV2 and J is TRBJ2-4; 7 bases are shared with TRBD2. Germline CDR1 is SNHLY and CDR2 is FYNNEI. V shed 1 base, J shed 3 bases, and the junction held 3 bases outside the gene matches. The CDR3 runs 15 residues. CDR3 coding DNA: TGTGCCAGCAGTGAAGGTTGGGACTACAAAAACATTCAGTACTTC. As protein: CASSEGWDYKNIQYF.

V gene TRBV4-2 combines with J gene TRBJ1-1; D call uncertain. Deletions cut 0 bases from V and 11 bases from J, with 13 bases between. Germline V gene data show CDR1 as LGHNA and CDR2 as YNFKEQ. The CDR3 totals 13 residues. Here the CDR3 DNA reads TGTGCCAGCAGCCAAGAAAGTATAGGAGAGGCTTTCTTT. This sequence encodes CASSQESIGEAFF.

The V and J genes are TRBV6-5 and TRBJ1-1; D might be TRBD1 (5 bases). CDR1 is MNHEY and CDR2 is SVGAGI in the germline V gene. This CDR3 is 13 amino acids long. Deletions cut 3 bases from V and 1 base from J, with 6 bases between. The CDR3 bases are TGTGCCAGCAGTTATCAGGGGAACACTGAAGCTTTCTTT. Amino acid sequence: CASSYQGNTEAFF.

This clone has only a few counts. This chain uses TRBV4-3 with TRBJ1-3; D possibly corresponds to TRBD1 (5 bases). Germline values: CDR1 LGHNA, CDR2 YSLEER. This CDR3 region has 14 residues. The V end was cut by 0 bases, the J end by 5 bases, with 8 bases between. The CDR3 spells CASSQEAGRNTIYF. CDR3 bases: TGCGCCAGCAGCCAAGAGGCAGGGAGAAACACCATATATTTT.

The V call is TRBV2, the J call TRBJ2-7; D call uncertain. V was clipped by 2 bases and J by 5 bases, with 10 bases between them. Germline CDR1 reads SNHLY; CDR2 reads FYNNEI. The CDR3 totals 13 residues. The CDR3 nucleotides are TGTGCCAGCAGTGAAACCCCCTATAACGAGCAGTACTTC. Translation: CASSETPYNEQYF. The whole variable domain, filled in from reference TRBV2 and TRBJ2-7, reads EPEVTQTPSHQVTQMGQEVILRCVPISNHLYFYWYRQILGQKVEFLVSFYNNEISEKSEIFDDQFSVERPDGSNFTLKIRSTKLEDSAMYFCASSETPYNEQYFGPGTRLTVT.

The chain uses TRBV4-3 and TRBJ1-3; no clear D gene. The CDR3 sequence is 20 residues long. V was cut by 0 bases and J by 2 bases, with 23 bases left in between. Germline V CDR1 and CDR2: LGHNA, YSLEER. Written as DNA, the CDR3 is TGCGCCAGCAGCCAAGAGGTGCCAGGTCCGGTTAATTTCGCTGGAAACACCATATATTTT. This translates into CASSQEVPGPVNFAGNTIYF.

The CDR3 nucleotides read TGTGCCACCTTGGACAGGGTCGATACTGAAGCTTTCTTT. It is translated as CATLDRVDTEAFF. The chain is built from TRBV6-5 and TRBJ1-1; 8 nucleotides line up with TRBD1. The CDR3 runs to 13 residues. Germline CDR1 is MNHEY and CDR2 is SVGAGI. The V and J ends lost 10 bases and 5 bases, in that order; junction bases with no gene match: 9.

The genes are TRBV7-8 and TRBJ1-2; no definite D call. CDR3 length: 14 residues. V was cut by 1 base and J by 4 bases, with 10 bases left in between. The germline V gene encodes CDR1 SGHVS and CDR2 FQNEAQ. The CDR3 region has the DNA TGTGCCAGCAGCTTAGATCGGGTACCCTATGGCTACACCTTC. It is translated as CASSLDRVPYGYTF.

The chain couples TRBV9 to TRBJ2-2; 10 positions agree with TRBD1. Looked up from germline, CDR1 is SGDLS and CDR2 is YYNGEE. This CDR3 is 16 amino acids long. V trimming: 3 bases; J trimming: 5 bases; junction bases outside the gene matches: 7. In DNA, the CDR3 is TGTGCCAGCAGCGGACAGGGGGCAGCGGTGACCGGGGAGCTGTTTTTT. Protein sequence: CASSGQGAAVTGELFF.

This clone was counted once. This chain connects TRBV9 to TRBJ1-2; a weak D match, TRBD1 (5 bases). The germline V gene encodes CDR1 SGDLS and CDR2 YYNGEE. The CDR3 loop spans 15 amino acids. V was trimmed by 3 bases and J by 3 bases, leaving 15 bases between them. The CDR3 DNA reads as TGTGCCAGCAGCGCGACCCGGCAGGGTTACTATGGCTACACCTTC. It yields the protein CASSATRQGYYGYTF.

The CDR3, as DNA: TGTGCCAGCAAATACTCGGGGGCCTTATCGGATTCACCCCTCCACTTT. This encodes CASKYSGALSDSPLHF. The V gene is TRBV6-5, the J gene TRBJ1-6; D is perhaps TRBD1 (6 bases). The CDR3 is 16 residues long. Trimming left V 7 bases short and J 8 bases short, with 21 bases between. The germline CDR1 and CDR2 sequences are MNHEY and SVGAGI.

The rearrangement uses TRBV27 and TRBJ2-7; D gene unclear. Trimming stripped 7 bases from V and 3 bases from J, with 13 bases between. Germline values: CDR1 MNHEY, CDR2 SMNVEV (reference sequence). This CDR3 is 13 amino acids long. The CDR3 coding sequence is TGTGCCAGCAACTCTAGGAGTAGCTACGAGCAGTACTTC. Its translation: CASNSRSSYEQYF.

This chain links TRBV6-1 with TRBJ2-5; maybe TRBD2 (6 bases). This CDR3 spans 15 amino acids. The ends were cut back, 1 base at V and 5 bases at J, with 14 bases in the middle. From germline, CDR1 is MNHNS and CDR2 SASEGT. The CDR3 nucleotides are TGTGCCAGCAGTGAAGGGGGGGAACCGGGGGAGACCCAGTACTTC. Amino acid sequence: CASSEGGEPGETQYF.

The chain joins TRBV27 to TRBJ2-7; 7 bases are shared with TRBD2. J was trimmed by 3 bases and V by 2 bases; bases with no gene match: 4. The CDR3 spans 14 residues. Germline V gene lookup returns CDR1 MNHEY and CDR2 SMNVEV (reference sequence). The CDR3 sequence: CASSLGGGIYEQYF. Here the CDR3 DNA reads TGTGCCAGCAGTTTAGGGGGAGGGATCTACGAGCAGTACTTC.

The chain employs TRBV30 and TRBJ1-5; D is ambiguous. The CDR3 loop spans 12 amino acids. The germline V gene has CDR1 GTSNPN and CDR2 SVGIG (reference sequence). The V end was cut by 1 base, the J end by 6 bases, with 7 bases between. This chain's CDR3 is CAWSGGVQPQHF. DNA of the CDR3: TGTGCCTGGAGTGGGGGAGTTCAGCCCCAGCATTTT.

CDR3: CASITGFSYNSPLHF. Here the CDR3 DNA reads TGTGCCAGCATCACAGGGTTCTCCTATAATTCACCCCTCCACTTT. This chain joins TRBV2 and TRBJ1-6; tentative D call: TRBD1 (6 bases). Trimming removed 7 bases at V and 0 bases at J, with 10 bases between. CDR3 size: 15 residues. CDR1 is SNHLY and CDR2 is FYNNEI in the germline V gene.

The rearrangement links TRBV7-2 to TRBJ2-5; 7 nucleotides line up with TRBD2. The CDR3 has 13 residues. Per the germline V gene, CDR1 is SGHTA and CDR2 is FQGNSA. Losses at the gene ends were 5 bases for V and 2 bases for J; bases not matched to a gene: 2. This CDR3 reads CASSRGVQETQYF. For the CDR3, the DNA is TGTGCCAGCAGCCGGGGGGTTCAAGAGACCCAGTACTTC.

The gene calls are TRBV27 and TRBJ1-4; maybe TRBD1 (5 bases). This CDR3 has 14 residues. Trimming pared 5 bases from V and 7 bases from J, leaving 14 bases between. Germline CDR1 is MNHEY and CDR2 is SMNVEV (reference sequence). CDR3 region: CASSPGTALEKLFF. As DNA, the CDR3 is TGTGCCAGCAGTCCCGGGACTGCTCTTGAAAAACTGTTTTTT.

Written as DNA, the CDR3 is TGTGCCATCAGTCAGGGGTACGAGCAGTACTTC. As protein: CAISQGYEQYF. This chain connects TRBV10-3 to TRBJ2-7; tentative D call: TRBD1 (6 bases). The CDR3 contains 11 residues. The germline gives CDR1 ENHRY, CDR2 SYGVKD. Trimming removed 5 bases at V and 4 bases at J, with 6 bases between.

This clone was counted once. The rearrangement links TRBV5-1 to TRBJ2-2; the D is unclear. The CDR3 contains 15 residues. Germline CDR1 and CDR2: SGHRS and YFSETQ. The V and J ends lost 0 bases and 1 base respectively, with 7 bases between them. CDR3 in amino acids: CASSLAPQNTGELFF. As DNA, the CDR3 is TGCGCCAGCAGCTTGGCCCCCCAGAACACCGGGGAGCTGTTTTTT. Based on the CDR3 plus reference TRBV5-1 and TRBJ2-2, the full variable domain is KAGVTQTPRYLIKTRGQQVTLSCSPISGHRSVSWYQQTPGQGLQFLFEYFSETQRNKGNFPGRFSGRQFSNSRSEMNVSTLELGDSALYLCASSLAPQNTGELFFGEGSRLTVL.

This sequence joins TRBV27 and TRBJ1-2; tentatively, D is TRBD1 (6 bases). The CDR3 covers 14 residues. Germline CDR1 MNHEY, CDR2 SMNVEV (reference sequence). V gave up 8 bases and J gave up 8 bases, with 21 bases separating them. CDR3 loop: CASAESRDIVGYTF. In DNA form, the CDR3 reads TGTGCCAGCGCCGAATCCAGGGACATTGTCGGCTACACCTTC.

This rearrangement joins TRBV6-5 to TRBJ2-3; 7 positions match TRBD2. Germline lookup yields CDR1 MNHEY and CDR2 SVGAGI. Trimming cost V 2 bases and J 6 bases; bases outside gene matches: 5. The CDR3 is made up of 14 amino acids. The CDR3 region has the DNA TGTGCCAGCAGTTACAGTAGGACTAGTGATACGCAGTATTTT. It specifies CASSYSRTSDTQYF.

V is TRBV12-5 and J is TRBJ2-2; no clear D. The V and J ends lost 3 bases and 6 bases respectively, with 8 bases between them. CDR1 and CDR2 (germline): LGHNT, FRNRAP. CDR3 length equals 13 residues. The CDR3 nucleotides read TGTGCTAGTGGTTTAGAGTGGTCCGGGGAGCTGTTTTTT. This codes for CASGLEWSGELFF.

This chain uses TRBV5-1 with TRBJ2-2, with a possible D match to TRBD1 (6 bases). Trimming took off 0 bases at V and 8 bases at J, with 8 bases between the two ends. CDR1 and CDR2 from the germline V gene are SGHRS and YFSETQ. CDR3 length equals 13 residues. CDR3 loop: CASSLAGEGELFF. For the CDR3, the DNA is TGCGCCAGCAGCTTGGCAGGGGAGGGGGAGCTGTTTTTT.